This T cell receptor (beta chain) was retrieved from a study of cytomegalovirus exposure and HLA in healthy donors. This table comes from immunoSEQ multiplex PCR, and its TCRdb copy is limited to in-frame clones, with some not included. The profile shows roughly 120,000 clones, roughly 90% of them singletons. Donors were drawn from the approximately 120-subject validation cohort, separate from the approximately 620-subject first cohort. The CDR3 sequence is 16 residues long. V lost 2 bases and J 4 bases, leaving 17 bases between the germline ends. The germline V gene has CDR1 MNHNY and CDR2 SVGAGI (reference sequence).

The chain recombines TRBV6-6 with TRBJ2-5, with a weak D call TRBD2 (5 bases). The receptor was isolated from a woman in her thirties in good health and CMV-seropositive. Specimen: PBMCs. CDR3: CASSYELGEGSETQYF. The CDR3 nucleotides read TGTGCCAGCAGTTACGAGCTGGGAGAAGGCTCAGAGACCCAGTACTTC.